The present T cell receptor (beta chain) was sequenced within a study of CD8 T cells in ankylosing spondylitis. Overall study findings and caveats: Significantly higher representation of disease-linked clones was reported for matched ankylosing spondylitis synovial fluid. Some motif variants were previously reported in reactive arthritis synovial fluid and blood. Disease-linked clones, CD8+, were relatively rare in peripheral blood.

This CDR3 spans 16 amino acids. Trimming removed 5 bases at V and 5 bases at J, with 20 bases between. The germline CDR1 and CDR2 sequences are SEHNR and FQNEAQ (reference sequence). The sample holds many counts of this clonotype. Its antigen remains unknown. Libraries for TCR beta were made by quantitative 5'-RACE with molecular barcodes. TCRdb itself ran the 5' RACE reads through MiXCR, one entry per CDR3 protein. The table lists over 95,000 distinct CDR3 sequences, about 7.7% of them singletons. The gene calls are TRBV7-9 and TRBJ2-3; D may be TRBD1 (6 bases). The sample was blood, either unsorted or a sorted T cell fraction (not recorded which). The clonotype originates from a male donor with ankylosing spondylitis or in good health (not recorded which). The CDR3 region has the DNA TGTGCCAGCAGCCCTGAACACAGGGAGTGGGTAGATACGCAGTATTTT. This translates into CASSPEHREWVDTQYF.